Here is one T cell receptor beta chain with its context. No antigen is known for it. Relapse after autologous stem cell transplantation occurred in every patient, and brentuximab vedotin exposure varied. The data are from a study of PD-1 blockade in classical Hodgkin lymphoma. Overall study findings and caveats: TCR diversity at baseline was reported to be reduced in newly diagnosed patients relative to healthy donors. A significant rise in TCR diversity by C4D1 was seen for CD4+ but not CD8+ cells.

Sequencing was performed with immunoSEQ multiplex PCR; in TCRdb, only in-frame clones are kept and a portion is missing. The top ten hold approximately 11% of the sample, which has some 93,000 clones, roughly 87% seen once. CDR1 and CDR2 from the germline V gene are PRHDT and FYEKMQ (reference sequence). This CDR3 has 14 residues. Deletions cut 5 bases from V and 0 bases from J, with 5 bases between. Source: peripheral blood mononuclear cells (PBMCs), taken before the second cycle of nivolumab. This TCR derives from a human donor with classical Hodgkin lymphoma. This chain joins TRBV13 and TRBJ2-6; D gene unclear. The DNA for the CDR3 is TGTGCCAGCAGCCCGCCCTCTGGGGCCAACGTCCTGACTTTC. Its translation: CASSPPSGANVLTF.